This paragraph reports one TCR beta chain. Germline loops: CDR1 LGHNA, CDR2 YNFKEQ. The trim removed 0 bases at V and 5 bases at J, leaving 3 bases unmatched. The CDR3 covers 15 residues. The sample belongs to a study of T cells in localized non-small cell lung cancer. Only in-frame clones appear in the TCRdb table, and some are missing; sequencing was by immunoSEQ multiplex PCR. The sample yields approximately 10,000 clones, approximately 90% seen once. This specimen was peripheral blood, taken before any cancer treatment. The chain employs TRBV4-2 and TRBJ2-5; TRBD2 agrees at 10 bases. This TCR was sampled from a male donor aged 60 or over with stage III lung adenocarcinoma. The CDR3 DNA sequence: TGTGCCAGCAGCCAAGAACTAGCGGGAACTGAGACCCAGTACTTC. Translating gives CASSQELAGTETQYF.